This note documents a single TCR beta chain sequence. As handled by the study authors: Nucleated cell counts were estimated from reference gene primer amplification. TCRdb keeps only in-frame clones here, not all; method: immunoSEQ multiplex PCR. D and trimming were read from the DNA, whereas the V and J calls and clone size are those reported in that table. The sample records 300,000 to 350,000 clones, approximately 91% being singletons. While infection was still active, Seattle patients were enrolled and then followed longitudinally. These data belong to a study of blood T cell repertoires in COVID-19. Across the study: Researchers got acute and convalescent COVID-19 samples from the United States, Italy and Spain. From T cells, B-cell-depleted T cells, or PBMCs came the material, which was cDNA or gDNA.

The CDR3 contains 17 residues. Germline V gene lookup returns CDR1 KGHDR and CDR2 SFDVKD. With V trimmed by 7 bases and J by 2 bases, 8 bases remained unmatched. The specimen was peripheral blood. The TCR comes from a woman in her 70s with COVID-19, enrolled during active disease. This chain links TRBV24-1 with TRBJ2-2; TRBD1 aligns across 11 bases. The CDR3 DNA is TGTGCCACCAGAGAACCCGGGACAGGGGGAAACACCGGGGAGCTGTTTTTT. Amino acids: CATREPGTGGNTGELFF.